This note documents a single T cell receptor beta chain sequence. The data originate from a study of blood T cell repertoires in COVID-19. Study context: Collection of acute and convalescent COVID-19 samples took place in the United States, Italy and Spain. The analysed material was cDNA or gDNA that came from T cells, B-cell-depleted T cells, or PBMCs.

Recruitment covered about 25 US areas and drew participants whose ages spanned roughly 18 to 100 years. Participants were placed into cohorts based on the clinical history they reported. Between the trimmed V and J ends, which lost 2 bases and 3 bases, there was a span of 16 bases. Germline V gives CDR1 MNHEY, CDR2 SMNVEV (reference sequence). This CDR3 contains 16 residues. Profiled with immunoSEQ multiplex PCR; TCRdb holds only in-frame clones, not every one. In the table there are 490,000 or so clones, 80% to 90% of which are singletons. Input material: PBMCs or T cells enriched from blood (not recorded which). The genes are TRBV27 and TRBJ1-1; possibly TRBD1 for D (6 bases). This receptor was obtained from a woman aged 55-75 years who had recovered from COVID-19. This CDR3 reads CASSLVWDIADTEAFF. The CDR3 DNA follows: TGTGCCAGCAGTTTAGTATGGGACATAGCAGACACTGAAGCTTTCTTT.